Listed below are T cell receptor beta chains from one sample, sequenced in a study of CD8 T cells in ankylosing spondylitis. From the 5' RACE reads, TCRdb called clonotypes with MiXCR, one entry per CDR3 protein. The sample includes 150,000 to 200,000 distinct CDR3 sequences, around 17% of them seen just once. The sequencing input was blood, either unsorted or a sorted T cell fraction (not recorded which). All receptors come from a male donor with ankylosing spondylitis or in good health (not recorded which). The CDR3 runs from the conserved cysteine through the conserved F or W. D genes are given only for firm matches. Size values are once, few and many counts, or a class for expanded clones, and some rows have none.

>15|TRBD1|TRBJ2-1|many|TRBV5-6
TGTGCCAGCAGCTTGGGAGGGACACAGGGGTTCGAGCAGTTCTTC
CASSLGGTQGFEQFF
>13|NA|TRBJ2-2|few|TRBV28
TGTGCCAGCGTGGGATCGAACACCGGGGAGCTGTTTTTT
CASVGSNTGELFF
>13|NA|TRBJ2-1|few|TRBV5-1
TGCGCCAGCAGCCTGGAGACTGGAGGGGAGCAGTTCTTC
CASSLETGGEQFF
>16|TRBD1|TRBJ2-2|many|TRBV5-1
TGCGCCAGCAGCTCCACTGGGACAGGGTTTACCGGGGAGCTGTTTTTT
CASSSTGTGFTGELFF
>12|TRBD1|TRBJ2-7|many|TRBV2
TGTGCCAGCAGTAGGGACAGGTACGAGCAGTACTTC
CASSRDRYEQYF
>16|TRBD2|TRBJ2-3|few|TRBV11-2
TGTGCCAGCAGACGGACTAGCGGTCGTCACACAGATACGCAGTATTTT
CASRRTSGRHTDTQYF
>15|NA|TRBJ1-1|many|TRBV5-1
TGCGCCAGCAGCGGGGACCTGGGTCCAAAAACTGAAGCTTTCTTT
CASSGDLGPKTEAFF
>13|TRBD1|TRBJ1-1|NA|TRBV5-1
TGCGCCAGCAGTACAGGGGGGAACACTGAAGCTTTCTTT
CASSTGGNTEAFF
>16|NA|TRBJ1-5|few|TRBV20-1
TGCAGTGCTAGCTTGGGGTTTTCCACAAGCAATCAGCCCCAGCATTTT
CSASLGFSTSNQPQHF
>14|NA|TRBJ2-2|many|TRBV29-1
TGCAGCGTTGAAAGGCAGGGGAAGATCGGGGAGCTGTTTTTT
CSVERQGKIGELFF
>13|NA|TRBJ1-1|NA|TRBV12-3/TRBV12-4
TGTGCCAGCTTAAAGGGGGATCTCACTGAAGCTTTCTTT
CASLKGDLTEAFF
>12|NA|TRBJ1-5|few|TRBV3-1
TGTGCCAGCAGCCGAAAGGATCAGCCCCAGCATTTT
CASSRKDQPQHF
>12|NA|TRBJ1-4|NA|TRBV7-2
TGTGCCAGCAGCCTAGGGCTGGAAAAACTGTTTTTT
CASSLGLEKLFF
>17|TRBD1|TRBJ2-3|few|TRBV7-9
TGTGCCAGCAGCCCACGGACAGGGGGCCAGGGCACAGATACGCAGTATTTT
CASSPRTGGQGTDTQYF
>14|NA|TRBJ2-3|many|TRBV20-1
TGCAGTGCCGCTCGGACAGTCAGGGGTGATACGCAGTATTTT
CSAARTVRGDTQYF
>16|NA|TRBJ1-2|NA|TRBV7-8
TGTGCCAGCAGCTTAGAGGGGCTTGGGCTAATCTATGGCTACACCTTC
CASSLEGLGLIYGYTF
>15|TRBD2|TRBJ2-1|NA|TRBV7-2
TGTGCCAGCAGCACTGGACTAGCGGGAGTATATGAGCAGTTCTTC
CASSTGLAGVYEQFF
>14|TRBD1|TRBJ1-1|many|TRBV5-1
TGCGCCAGCAGCTATGGGACAGGGAGGACTGAAGCTTTCTTT
CASSYGTGRTEAFF
>14|NA|TRBJ1-1|once|TRBV6-2/TRBV6-3
TGTGCCAGCACCCACTGGGGGACTTACACTGAAGCTTTCTTT
CASTHWGTYTEAFF
>15|NA|TRBJ2-1|NA|TRBV20-1
TGCAGTGCTAGAGATGCGTCCAGCTCCTACAATGAGCAGTTCTTC
CSARDASSSYNEQFF
>10|NA|TRBJ2-2|NA|TRBV29-1
TGCAGCGTCCTCGGCGGGGAGCTGTTTTTT
CSVLGGELFF
>12|NA|TRBJ2-1|few|TRBV25-1
TGTGCCAGCAGTGAATTGCGGGATGAGCAGTTCTTC
CASSELRDEQFF
>19|TRBD1|TRBJ2-3|NA|TRBV5-1
TGCGCCAGCAGCTCGGGACAGACCGAGGCAGGGTCGTTCACAGATACGCAGTATTTT
CASSSGQTEAGSFTDTQYF
>16|NA|TRBJ1-1|few|TRBV20-1
TGCAGTGCTAGAGATGGGACCGGCTGGGCGAACACTGAAGCTTTCTTT
CSARDGTGWANTEAFF
>10|NA|TRBJ2-5|few|TRBV29-1
TGCAGCGTTGTCCAAGAGACCCAGTACTTC
CSVVQETQYF
>13|NA|TRBJ1-3|NA|TRBV13
TGTGCCAGCAGTGGGGTTCCTGGAAACACCATATATTTT
CASSGVPGNTIYF
>13|NA|TRBJ2-2|NA|TRBV30
TGTGCCTGGAGTGGGACGAACACCGGGGAGCTGTTTTTT
CAWSGTNTGELFF
>14|TRBD1|TRBJ2-5|once|TRBV29-1
TGCAGCGTTCAACCGGGACAGGGACAAGAGACCCAGTACTTC
CSVQPGQGQETQYF
>14|TRBD1|TRBJ2-5|many|TRBV28
TGTGCCAGCAGTAGACAGGGGACCCAAGAGACCCAGTACTTC
CASSRQGTQETQYF
>16|NA|TRBJ2-4|many|TRBV2
TGTGCCAGCACCTCCAGTTGGGACGTAGCCAAAAACATTCAGTACTTC
CASTSSWDVAKNIQYF
>15|NA|TRBJ2-3|many|TRBV29-1
TGCAGCGTTGAACCGGGCCTTCCAGGCTCTGATACGCAGTATTTT
CSVEPGLPGSDTQYF
>17|TRBD2|TRBJ2-2|few|TRBV4-1
TGCGCCAGCAGCCTCTGGACTAGCGGGACGAACACCGGGGAGCTGTTTTTT
CASSLWTSGTNTGELFF
>17|NA|TRBJ2-6|few|TRBV7-3
TGTGCCAGCAGCCCCCAAACCCTTTACTCTGGGGCCAACGTCCTGACTTTC
CASSPQTLYSGANVLTF
>11|NA|TRBJ2-3|many|TRBV27
TGTGCCAGCCGGGATCTGGATACGCAGTATTTT
CASRDLDTQYF
>18|TRBD1|TRBJ1-1|many|TRBV6-5
TGTGCCAGCAGTTACTCGGGAGGACAGGGATCTGCGAACACTGAAGCTTTCTTT
CASSYSGGQGSANTEAFF
>14|NA|TRBJ2-1|many|TRBV4-1
TGCGCCAGCAGCCATGAGACCAACACCAATGAGCAGTTCTTC
CASSHETNTNEQFF
>14|TRBD1|TRBJ1-6|few|TRBV12-3/TRBV12-4
TGTGCCAGCAGCCTACAGGGGGGGATTTCACCCCTCCACTTT
CASSLQGGISPLHF
>14|TRBD1|TRBJ2-3|NA|TRBV5-1
TGCGCCAGCAGCTTCGGACAGGGGATGGATACGCAGTATTTT
CASSFGQGMDTQYF
>16|NA|TRBJ1-1|NA|TRBV20-1
TGCAGTGCTAGAGAAAGTTCCGCAGGGCGATTGACTGAAGCTTTCTTT
CSARESSAGRLTEAFF
>13|NA|TRBJ2-7|many|TRBV10-2
TGCGCCAGCAGTGAGTCCCGGACCTACGAGCAGTACTTC
CASSESRTYEQYF
>14|TRBD2|TRBJ2-7|NA|TRBV6-2/TRBV6-3
TGTGCCAGCAGTTACCTCGGACTAGCTCGCGAGCAGTACTTC
CASSYLGLAREQYF
>14|NA|TRBJ2-2|many|TRBV28
TGTGCCAGTAGAGTCAGGGGTGACACCGGGGAGCTGTTTTTT
CASRVRGDTGELFF
>14|NA|TRBJ2-2|few|TRBV11-2
TGTGCCAGCAGCTTTTCGGTGAACACCGGGGAGCTGTTTTTT
CASSFSVNTGELFF
>14|NA|TRBJ2-3|many|TRBV28
TGTGCCAGCAGTTCCCGGGACTTCACAGATGCGCAGTATTTT
CASSSRDFTDAQYF
>14|NA|TRBJ2-3|many|TRBV27
TGTGCCAGCAAGCAGGGCGGGAGCACAGATACGCAGTATTTT
CASKQGGSTDTQYF
>16|TRBD2|TRBJ2-3|NA|TRBV13
TGTGCCAGCAGCAGCCCCGGCGGGGGGGCCACAGATACGCAGTATTTT
CASSSPGGGATDTQYF
>14|NA|TRBJ2-7|NA|TRBV27
TGTGCCAGCAGCCCTGGCGGAATGGGGTACGAGCAGTACTTC
CASSPGGMGYEQYF
>12|NA|TRBJ1-1|many|TRBV12-3/TRBV12-4
TGTGCCAGCAGGTTCAGAAACACTGAAGCTTTCTTT
CASRFRNTEAFF
>16|NA|TRBJ1-5|NA|TRBV15
TGTGCCACCAGCACCCACGGGACGGGAAACAATCAGCCCCAGCATTTT
CATSTHGTGNNQPQHF
>13|NA|TRBJ1-2|many|TRBV5-1
TGCGCCAGCAGCTTGGAGCCTAACTATGGCTACACCTTC
CASSLEPNYGYTF
>14|NA|TRBJ2-7|NA|TRBV20-1
TGCAGTGCTAGATCTGGGTCTTTGGCCTACGAGCAGTACTTC
CSARSGSLAYEQYF
>15|NA|TRBJ1-4|NA|TRBV5-8
TGTGCCAGCAGCTCGGGACTCTTAACTAATGAAAAACTGTTTTTT
CASSSGLLTNEKLFF
>12|TRBD1|TRBJ2-3|NA|TRBV24-1
TGTGCCGTAGGACAGGGACCAGATACGCAGTATTTT
CAVGQGPDTQYF
>16|NA|TRBJ1-5|NA|TRBV30
TGTGCCTGGAGTGTTGCCAGTGTGGCCCTAGAGAAGCCCCAGCATTTT
CAWSVASVALEKPQHF
>15|TRBD1|TRBJ1-2|NA|TRBV28
TGTGCCAGCAGTACCCCAAGACAGGGTACTACGGGCTACACCTTC
CASSTPRQGTTGYTF
>16|TRBD2|TRBJ2-3|few|TRBV9
TGTGCCAGCAGCCCAGTAGCGGGAGCCGGCACAGATACGCAGTATTTT
CASSPVAGAGTDTQYF
>16|NA|TRBJ2-1|many|TRBV21-1
TGTGCCAGCAGCGCCAGACTAGCGGGGTTATACAATGAGCAGTTCTTC
CASSARLAGLYNEQFF